A selection of T cell receptor beta chains follows, all from one sample in a study of T cells after yellow fever vaccination. TCRdb used MiXCR to reprocess the 5' RACE reads, holding one entry per CDR3 protein. The sample comprises about 160,000 distinct CDR3 sequences, around 7.3% of which are singletons, and around 2.3% rests with the top ten. Here the sequenced sample was CD4+ T cells sorted from PBMCs, taken about 5 days after the first yellow fever vaccination. Source of these receptors: a man younger than 30 who received the YFV17D yellow fever vaccine. Both conserved end residues are part of each CDR3. The order of the fields is CDR3 protein, CDR3 length, V gene, J gene, clone size. Clone size is shown for a subset of rows, as once, few, many or a class of expanded clone.

CASSWPGADGYTF	13	TRBV5-4	TRBJ1-2	.
CATSSGRRGTGDTQYF	16	TRBV24-1	TRBJ2-3	many
CASSGDHWTDYGYTF	15	TRBV12-3/TRBV12-4	TRBJ1-2	many
CASRPGLAGGNGQFF	15	TRBV12-3/TRBV12-4	TRBJ2-1	many
CASRDGGGANYGYTF	15	TRBV7-9	TRBJ1-2	.
CASSLDIVASPLPNNEQFF	19	TRBV5-1	TRBJ2-1	.
CAWSVQGNYEQYF	13	TRBV30	TRBJ2-7	few
CASSLGGTDAAYEQYF	16	TRBV5-1	TRBJ2-7	many
CASRGGGDTGELFF	14	TRBV7-3	TRBJ2-2	many
CASSADRGKHNEQFF	15	TRBV5-1	TRBJ2-1	few
CASSFLAGGPNEQFF	15	TRBV7-7	TRBJ2-1	.
CASSVEGRPESTIYF	15	TRBV9	TRBJ1-3	many
CASSRDVLGSQETQYF	16	TRBV11-2	TRBJ2-5	.
CASSLGLAGRTDTQCF	16	TRBV11-3	TRBJ2-3	.
CASSSSPGQQETQYF	15	TRBV5-1	TRBJ2-5	many
CASSPEGRRGAFF	13	TRBV6-1	TRBJ1-1	.
CASSLALIGDSPQPQHF	17	TRBV7-9	TRBJ1-5	many
CASSLGVGSPQFF	13	TRBV28	TRBJ2-1	few
CASSYTPRLDQTQYF	15	TRBV6-2/TRBV6-3	TRBJ2-5	many
CASSVTPATNEKLFF	15	TRBV5-1	TRBJ1-4	many
CSAPGGGVNYGYTF	14	TRBV20-1	TRBJ1-2	few
CASSQSQDSPTQYF	14	TRBV4-2	TRBJ2-3	many
CASSPTGQVSRGYGYTF	17	TRBV27	TRBJ1-2	.
CASSYSAQGSTDTQYF	16	TRBV11-3	TRBJ2-3	many
CASSFIAGNTGELFF	15	TRBV5-1	TRBJ2-2	many
CASSITQGIEQYF	13	TRBV5-8	TRBJ2-7	.
CASSLSGGTEAFF	13	TRBV5-5	TRBJ1-1	many
CSAPGRGNIQYF	12	TRBV20-1	TRBJ2-4	few
CASSRGASRYNEQFF	15	TRBV7-3	TRBJ2-1	.
CASSLTSSIQETQYF	15	TRBV7-3	TRBJ2-5	many
CASSLGLANYGYTF	14	TRBV11-2	TRBJ1-2	many